These T cell receptor beta chains were read from a single sample in a study of shared clonotypes between healthy human individuals. Generated by immunoSEQ multiplex PCR, the TCRdb table keeps only in-frame clones and is missing some. Of approximately 1.9 million clones in the sample, over 85% were seen once. The sample was naive CD8+ T cells from PBMCs. The receptor source for this set is a man younger than 35 in good health. Some clones in this sample may be carry-over from other donors' samples. The CDR3 runs from the conserved cysteine through the conserved F or W. A D gene is named only where the DNA matches it firmly. The size entry is marked missing in some rows and otherwise reads once, few, many or a size class.

clone_size	v_call	d_call	j_call	cdr3_length	cdr3_aa	cdr3_nt
-	TRBV28	TRBD2	TRBJ2-7	15	CASSLTPGGSYEQYF	TGTGCCAGCAGTTTAACCCCCGGCGGGAGCTACGAGCAGTACTTC
-	TRBV27	TRBD2	TRBJ2-1	15	CASSQLAGVYNEQFF	TGTGCCAGCAGCCAACTAGCGGGAGTCTACAATGAGCAGTTCTTC
-	TRBV19	-	TRBJ2-2	12	CASSIGPGELFF	TGTGCCAGTAGTATAGGCCCCGGGGAGCTGTTTTTT
-	TRBV6-1	-	TRBJ2-5	12	CASSEMGETQYF	TGTGCCAGCAGTGAAATGGGGGAGACCCAGTACTTC
-	TRBV7-8	-	TRBJ2-1	15	CASSPRAGFYNEQFF	TGTGCCAGCAGCCCCCGGGCGGGATTCTACAATGAGCAGTTCTTC
-	TRBV28	-	TRBJ2-4	14	CASSFGEVTDIQYF	TGTGCCAGCAGTTTCGGTGAAGTAACAGACATTCAGTACTTC
-	TRBV4-3	-	TRBJ1-1	14	CASSQVWVGTEAFF	TGCGCCAGCAGCCAAGTTTGGGTCGGCACTGAAGCTTTCTTT
-	TRBV5-1	-	TRBJ2-7	14	CASTPGGFSYEQYF	TGCGCCAGCACCCCTGGGGGGTTCTCCTACGAGCAGTACTTC
-	TRBV9	-	TRBJ2-1	16	CASSPTPGFGYNEQFF	TGTGCCAGCAGCCCAACCCCTGGGTTCGGGTACAATGAGCAGTTCTTC
-	TRBV28	-	TRBJ1-5	16	CASSLLGGNFNQPQHF	TGTGCCAGCAGTTTGTTGGGAGGTAACTTCAATCAGCCCCAGCATTTT
-	TRBV4-3	-	TRBJ2-7	14	CASRPGTTSYEQYF	TGCGCCAGCAGACCCGGGACCACCTCCTACGAGCAGTACTTC
-	TRBV4-1	TRBD2	TRBJ2-3	14	CASSLTSGRHTQYF	TGCGCCAGCAGCCTGACTAGCGGGAGACATACGCAGTATTTT
-	TRBV5-4	-	TRBJ1-3	16	CASSLGTEISGNTIYF	TGTGCCAGCAGCTTGGGGACGGAGATCTCTGGAAACACCATATATTTT
-	TRBV25-1	-	TRBJ2-7	14	CASSEYGGAYEQYF	TGTGCCAGCAGTGAATATGGCGGGGCCTACGAGCAGTACTTC
once	TRBV11-2	TRBD2	TRBJ2-2	16	CASSVSGQLNTGELFF	TGTGCCAGCAGCGTTAGCGGGCAACTTAACACCGGGGAGCTGTTTTTT
-	TRBV27	-	TRBJ2-7	13	CASSLSGWSEQYF	TGTGCCAGCAGTTTATCGGGGTGGAGTGAGCAGTACTTC
-	TRBV7-9	-	TRBJ1-2	13	CASSPPYNYGYTF	TGTGCCAGCAGCCCACCGTATAACTATGGCTACACCTTC
-	TRBV6-4	TRBD1	TRBJ2-7	15	CASSETGGLSYEQYF	TGTGCCAGCAGTGAAACAGGGGGGCTTTCCTACGAGCAGTACTTC